This section outlines one T cell receptor beta chain sequence together with its context. In the original workflow: Using reference gene primer amplification, nucleated cell counts were estimated. Generated by immunoSEQ multiplex PCR, the TCRdb table keeps only in-frame clones and is missing some. D and trimming come from the DNA, and the V and J calls and clone size come from that table. The sample records roughly 200,000 clones, more than 70% being singletons. V gave up 0 bases and J gave up 2 bases, with 14 bases separating them. Germline CDR1 MGHDK, CDR2 SYGVNS. This CDR3 is 16 amino acids long. This specimen comes from a study of blood T cell repertoires in COVID-19. Overall study context: Samples representing acute and convalescent COVID-19 were sourced from the United States, Italy and Spain. PBMCs, B-cell-depleted T cells, or T cells were the source of the cDNA or gDNA that made up the material.

This TCR was recovered from a woman between 35 and 50 years old who had recovered from COVID-19. Specimen: peripheral blood. The V call is TRBV25-1, the J call TRBJ2-7; the D gene is possibly TRBD1 (5 bases). CDR3 coding DNA: TGTGCCAGCAGTGAATATTTTGGTCCAGGGCCCTACGAGCAGTACTTC. Protein product: CASSEYFGPGPYEQYF.